This T cell receptor beta chain is drawn from a study of control samples from healthy donors and cancer patients. To note about this clone: The same CDR3 is also encoded by other DNA sequences in this sample.

This CDR3 has 12 residues. The germline CDR1 and CDR2 sequences are MNHEY and SMNVEV (reference sequence). V gave up 7 bases and J gave up 6 bases; unmatched junction bases: 1. Profiled with immunoSEQ multiplex PCR; TCRdb holds only in-frame clones, not every one. Of 110,000 or so clones in the sample, approximately 83% were seen once. The chain has TRBV27 and TRBJ2-2; 8 nucleotides line up with TRBD2. The sample was blood. The origin of this receptor is a woman aged 50 to 65 in good health. DNA for the CDR3: TGTGCCAGCAACGGGAGGGCCGGGGAGCTGTTTTTT. Protein product: CASNGRAGELFF.